The 15 T cell receptor beta chains reported below all come from one sample, sequenced in a study of OX40 agonist ivuxolimab in advanced cancers. Generated by immunoSEQ multiplex PCR, the TCRdb table keeps only in-frame clones and is missing some. The sample gives fewer than 70,000 clones, more than 75% of which show up once; about 6.3% is in the top ten. Specimen: CD4+ or CD8+ T cells sorted from blood, collected in a trial of the OX40 agonist ivuxolimab. The receptors here all came from an adult with an advanced solid tumor such as melanoma, head and neck, liver or kidney cancer.

The V call is TRBV7-2, the J call TRBJ2-7; 15 bases map to TRBD2. CDR3 length equals 18 residues. CDR1 is SGHTA, CDR2 FQGNSA, per germline. Trimming at V came to 4 bases and at J to 7 bases, leaving 14 bases not matched to a gene. The CDR3 spells CASSSQMWTSGRAWEQYF. The CDR3 DNA reads TGTGCCAGCAGCTCCCAGATGTGGACTAGCGGGAGGGCCTGGGAGCAGTACTTC. Based on the CDR3 plus reference TRBV7-2 and TRBJ2-7, the full variable domain is GAGVSQSPSNKVTEKGKDVELRCDPISGHTALYWYRQSLGQGLEFLIYFQGNSAPDKSGLPSDRFSAERTGGSVSTLTIQRTQQEDSAVYLCASSSQMWTSGRAWEQYFGPGTRLTVT.

The chain is built from TRBV6-5 and TRBJ2-7; 10 bases map to TRBD1. J lost 2 bases, V lost 0 bases, and 4 bases had no gene match. The V gene's germline CDR1 is MNHEY and CDR2 SVGAGI. There are 16 residues in the CDR3. CDR3 bases: TGTGCCAGCAGTTACTCCACCGGGACAGGGGCCTACGAGCAGTACTTC. It encodes CASSYSTGTGAYEQYF.

This sequence joins TRBV6-5 and TRBJ1-5; D gene ambiguous. Germline V gene data show CDR1 as MNHEY and CDR2 as SVGAGI. The CDR3 runs 15 residues. Trimming removed 6 bases at V and 0 bases at J, with 12 bases between. For the CDR3, the DNA is TGTGCCAGCAGGAGCAGAGCCGATAGCAATCAGCCCCAGCATTTT. Its translation is CASRSRADSNQPQHF.

The genes are TRBV7-3 and TRBJ2-1, with 9 bases identical to TRBD2. Looked up from germline, CDR1 is SGHTA and CDR2 is FQGTGA. The V and J ends lost 2 bases and 8 bases, in that order; junction bases with no gene match: 7. The CDR3 spans 15 residues. The CDR3 region has the DNA TGTGCCAGCAGCTTAGTCGGCGGGAGGGCCGATGAGCAGTTCTTC. Translation gives CASSLVGGRADEQFF.

This chain connects TRBV4-2 to TRBJ2-1; 9 bases fit TRBD2. Germline CDR1 LGHNA, CDR2 YNFKEQ. Trimming removed 3 bases from V and 5 bases from J; junction bases left unmatched: 5. The CDR3 has 15 amino acids. CDR3 residues: CASSHSGSENNEQFF. The CDR3, as DNA: TGTGCCAGCAGCCATAGCGGGAGTGAGAACAATGAGCAGTTCTTC.

V gene TRBV10-3 combines with J gene TRBJ2-2; D is uncertain. The length of the CDR3 is 13 residues. Germline CDR1 and CDR2: ENHRY and SYGVKD. Trimming removed 8 bases from V and 6 bases from J, with 13 bases in between. This chain's CDR3 is CAIGSAQPGELFF. The CDR3 coding sequence is TGTGCCATCGGTAGTGCACAGCCCGGGGAGCTGTTTTTT.

CDR3 bases: TGCGCCAGCAGCTCCGGGACAGGGCGTTCACCCCTCCACTTT. Encoded protein: CASSSGTGRSPLHF. The chain recombines TRBV5-1 with TRBJ1-6; 9 bases fit TRBD1. Germline loops: CDR1 SGHRS, CDR2 YFSETQ. This CDR3 comprises 14 residues. With 3 bases clipped from V and 9 bases from J, the junction kept 4 bases outside the gene matches.

This chain connects TRBV5-4 to TRBJ2-3; D remains ambiguous. The CDR3 loop spans 14 amino acids. V was pared by 3 bases and J by 0 bases, with 8 bases between. Germline V gene data show CDR1 as SGHNT and CDR2 as YYREEE (reference sequence). The CDR3 sequence: CASSSLKSTDTQYF. The CDR3 region has the DNA TGTGCCAGCAGCTCACTAAAAAGCACAGATACGCAGTATTTT.

The V gene is TRBV6-5, the J gene TRBJ2-1; D possibly corresponds to TRBD2 (5 bases). The CDR3 has 14 amino acids. The V gene's germline CDR1 is MNHEY and CDR2 SVGAGI. Trimming took off 6 bases at V and 8 bases at J, with 17 bases between the two ends. CDR3 bases: TGTGCCAGCAGACCGAGCACTAGTGACTATGAGCAGTTCTTC. This sequence encodes CASRPSTSDYEQFF.

J is TRBJ2-5 and V is TRBV6-6, with a tentative D call TRBD2 (7 bases). CDR1 MNHNY and CDR2 SVGAGI come from the germline V gene (reference sequence). CDR3 length: 16 amino acids. V lost 6 bases and J lost 11, with 28 bases in between. Written as DNA, the CDR3 is TGTGCCAGCAGCTCTTCCCGGGGGGCCAGTTATCCTGAGCAGTACTTC. Residues: CASSSSRGASYPEQYF.

This clone was observed a single time. The V gene is TRBV16, the J gene TRBJ1-5; possibly TRBD1 for D (5 bases). The CDR3 is 15 residues long. Trimming took off 4 bases at V and 2 bases at J, with 12 bases between the two ends. Germline values: CDR1 KGHSY, CDR2 FQNENV. The CDR3 DNA is TGTGCCAGCAGCCGCCCAGTGGGGGGCAATCAGCCCCAGCATTTT. It yields the protein CASSRPVGGNQPQHF. The whole variable domain, filled in from reference TRBV16 and TRBJ1-5, reads GEEVAQTPKHLVRGEGQKAKLYCAPIKGHSYVFWYQQVLKNEFKFLISFQNENVFDETGMPKERFSAKCLPNSPCSLEIQATKLEDSAVYFCASSRPVGGNQPQHFGDGTRLSIL.

In its sample, this clone was seen a few times. The rearrangement uses TRBV7-9 and TRBJ2-1; D uncertain. V was trimmed by 2 bases and J by 7 bases, leaving 9 bases between them. Germline loops: CDR1 SEHNR, CDR2 FQNEAQ (reference sequence). The CDR3 length is 13 residues. The CDR3 is CASSLTLGNEQFF. CDR3 DNA sequence: TGTGCCAGCAGCTTAACCCTAGGTAATGAGCAGTTCTTC.

The rearrangement links TRBV6-5 to TRBJ2-1; possibly TRBD2 for D (6 bases). There are 14 residues in the CDR3. Germline V gene lookup returns CDR1 MNHEY and CDR2 SVGAGI. CDR3 protein: CAVGERGLHNEQFF. The CDR3 bases are TGTGCAGTCGGGGAACGGGGGTTGCACAATGAGCAGTTCTTC.

The chain joins TRBV4-3 to TRBJ1-1; TRBD1 matches 7 bases. Trimming cost V 2 bases and J 3 bases; bases outside gene matches: 6. CDR1 and CDR2 from the germline V gene are LGHNA and YSLEER. This CDR3 is built from 15 residues. The CDR3 spells CASSQYTTGDTEAFF. CDR3 nucleotides: TGCGCCAGCAGCCAATACACCACAGGGGACACTGAAGCTTTCTTT.

This clone was counted between two and nine times. V is TRBV7-6 and J is TRBJ1-1; D is unclear. The CDR3 has 14 residues. V gave up 5 bases and J gave up 1 base, with 11 bases separating them. Germline V lookup: CDR1 SGHVS, CDR2 FNYEAQ. Written as DNA, the CDR3 is TGTGCCAGCAGCCCCTCAAGTCAGAACACTGAAGCTTTCTTT. It encodes CASSPSSQNTEAFF.